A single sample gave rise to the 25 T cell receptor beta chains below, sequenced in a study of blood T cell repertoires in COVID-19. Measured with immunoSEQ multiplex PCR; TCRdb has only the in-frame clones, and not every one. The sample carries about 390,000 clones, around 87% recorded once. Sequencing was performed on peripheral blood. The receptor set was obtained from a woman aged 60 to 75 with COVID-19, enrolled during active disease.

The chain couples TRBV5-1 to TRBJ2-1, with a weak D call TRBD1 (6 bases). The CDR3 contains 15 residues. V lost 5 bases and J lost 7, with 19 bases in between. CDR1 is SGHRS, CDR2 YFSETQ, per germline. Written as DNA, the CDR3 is TGCGCCAGCAGTCTCGGTACAGGGTTAAGTAATGAGCAGTTCTTC. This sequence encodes CASSLGTGLSNEQFF.

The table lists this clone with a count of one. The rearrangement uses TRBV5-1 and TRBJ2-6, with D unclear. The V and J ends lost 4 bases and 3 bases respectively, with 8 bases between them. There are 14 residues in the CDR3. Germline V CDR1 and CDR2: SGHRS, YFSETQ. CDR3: CASSVGSGANVLTF. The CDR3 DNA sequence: TGCGCCAGCAGCGTGGGTAGTGGGGCCAACGTCCTGACTTTC.

The CDR3 loop reads CASSGGLYNEQFF. In DNA form, the CDR3 reads TGTGCCAGCAGCGGGGGCCTTTACAATGAGCAGTTCTTC. The chain has TRBV6-2 or TRBV6-3 and TRBJ2-1, with D perhaps assigned TRBD1 or TRBD2 (6 bases each). This CDR3 has 13 amino acids. The germline CDR1 and CDR2 sequences are MNHEY and SVGEGT. Trimming cost V 6 bases and J 4 bases, with 10 bases left between them.

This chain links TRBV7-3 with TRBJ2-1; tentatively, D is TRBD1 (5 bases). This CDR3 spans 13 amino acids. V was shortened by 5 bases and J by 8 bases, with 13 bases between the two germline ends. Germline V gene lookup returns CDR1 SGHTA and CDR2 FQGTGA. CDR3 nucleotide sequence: TGTGCCAGCAGCGTACAGGCGACCGATGAGCAGTTCTTC. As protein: CASSVQATDEQFF.

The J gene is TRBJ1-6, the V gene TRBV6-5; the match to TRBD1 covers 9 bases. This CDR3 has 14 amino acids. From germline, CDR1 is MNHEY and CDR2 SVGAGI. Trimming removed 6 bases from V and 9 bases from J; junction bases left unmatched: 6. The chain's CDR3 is CASSRGQGGSPLHF. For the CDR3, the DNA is TGTGCCAGCAGCAGGGGACAGGGAGGTTCACCCCTCCACTTT.

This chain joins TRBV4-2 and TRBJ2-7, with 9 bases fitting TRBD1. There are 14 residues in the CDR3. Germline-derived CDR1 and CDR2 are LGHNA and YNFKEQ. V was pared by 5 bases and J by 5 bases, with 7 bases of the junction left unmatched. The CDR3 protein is CASSFRDRDNEQYF. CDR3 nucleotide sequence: TGTGCCAGCAGCTTCCGGGACAGGGATAACGAGCAGTACTTC.

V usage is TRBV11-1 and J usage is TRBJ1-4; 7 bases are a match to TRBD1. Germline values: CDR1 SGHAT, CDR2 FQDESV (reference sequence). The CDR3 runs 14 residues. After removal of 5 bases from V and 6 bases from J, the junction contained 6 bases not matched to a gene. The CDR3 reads CASSPRQGYEKLFF. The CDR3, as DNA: TGTGCCAGCAGCCCCCGACAGGGCTATGAAAAACTGTTTTTT.

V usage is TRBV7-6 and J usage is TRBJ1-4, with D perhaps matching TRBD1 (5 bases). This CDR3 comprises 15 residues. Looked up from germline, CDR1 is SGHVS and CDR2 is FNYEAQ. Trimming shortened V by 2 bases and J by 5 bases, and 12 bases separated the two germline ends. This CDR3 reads CASSLMDKGNEKLFF. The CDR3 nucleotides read TGTGCCAGCAGCTTAATGGACAAGGGGAATGAAAAACTGTTTTTT.

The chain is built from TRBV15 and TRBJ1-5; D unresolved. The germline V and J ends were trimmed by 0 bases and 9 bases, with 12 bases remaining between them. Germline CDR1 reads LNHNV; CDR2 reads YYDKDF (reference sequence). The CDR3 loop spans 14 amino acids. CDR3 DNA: TGTGCCACCAGCAGAGATTCCATGCTTAGGCCCCAGCATTTT. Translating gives CATSRDSMLRPQHF.

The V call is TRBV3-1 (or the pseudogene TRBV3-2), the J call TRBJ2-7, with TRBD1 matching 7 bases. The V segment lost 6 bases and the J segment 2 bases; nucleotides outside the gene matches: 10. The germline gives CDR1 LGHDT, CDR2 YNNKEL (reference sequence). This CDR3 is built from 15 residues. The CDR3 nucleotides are TGTGCCAGCAGAGACGGGACAGTTGCAGCCTACGAGCAGTACTTC. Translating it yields CASRDGTVAAYEQYF.

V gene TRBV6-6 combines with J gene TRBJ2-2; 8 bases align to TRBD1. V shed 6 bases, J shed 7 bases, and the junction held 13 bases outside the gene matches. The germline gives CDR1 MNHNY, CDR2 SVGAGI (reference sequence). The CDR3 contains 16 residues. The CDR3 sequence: CASRAIRGQLGGELFF. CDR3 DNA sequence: TGTGCCAGCAGAGCGATCAGGGGGCAATTGGGCGGGGAGCTGTTTTTT.

This CDR3 is CASNLSGRMGSPLHF. CDR3 coding DNA: TGTGCCAGTAACTTAAGCGGCCGGATGGGTTCACCCCTCCACTTT. The rearrangement links TRBV19 to TRBJ1-6, with unresolved D. Germline V gene lookup returns CDR1 LNHDA and CDR2 SQIVND (reference sequence). V lost 7 bases and J 9 bases, leaving 19 bases between the germline ends. This CDR3 region has 15 residues.

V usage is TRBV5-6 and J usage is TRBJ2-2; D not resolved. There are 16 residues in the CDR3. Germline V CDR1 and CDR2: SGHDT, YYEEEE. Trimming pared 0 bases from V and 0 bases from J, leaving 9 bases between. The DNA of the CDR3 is TGTGCCAGCAGCTTGGACCAGTTCACGAACACCGGGGAGCTGTTTTTT. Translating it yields CASSLDQFTNTGELFF.

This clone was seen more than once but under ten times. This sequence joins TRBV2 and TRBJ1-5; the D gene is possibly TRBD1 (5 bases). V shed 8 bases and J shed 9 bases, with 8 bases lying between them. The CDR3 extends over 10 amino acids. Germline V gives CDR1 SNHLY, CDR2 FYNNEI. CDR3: CASGQGPQHF. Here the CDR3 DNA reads TGTGCCAGCGGCCAGGGGCCCCAGCATTTT.

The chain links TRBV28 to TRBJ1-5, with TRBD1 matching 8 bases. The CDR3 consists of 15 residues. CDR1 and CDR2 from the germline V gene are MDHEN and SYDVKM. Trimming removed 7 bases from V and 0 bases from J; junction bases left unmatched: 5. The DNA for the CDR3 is TGTGCCAGCAACGGCAGGGGGCATAGCAATCAGCCCCAGCATTTT. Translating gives CASNGRGHSNQPQHF.

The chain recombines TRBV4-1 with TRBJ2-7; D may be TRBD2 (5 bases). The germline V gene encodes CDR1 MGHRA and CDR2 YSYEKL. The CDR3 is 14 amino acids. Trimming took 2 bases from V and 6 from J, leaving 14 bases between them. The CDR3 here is CASSQTGNVGEQYF. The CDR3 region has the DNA TGCGCCAGCAGCCAAACCGGGAATGTGGGCGAGCAGTACTTC.

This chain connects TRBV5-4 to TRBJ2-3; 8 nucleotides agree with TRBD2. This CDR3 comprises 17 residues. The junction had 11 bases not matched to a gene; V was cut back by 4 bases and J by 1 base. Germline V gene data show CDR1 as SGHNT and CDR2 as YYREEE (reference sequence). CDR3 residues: CASSRAGVATGTDTQYF. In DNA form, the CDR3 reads TGTGCCAGCAGCCGAGCGGGGGTCGCTACTGGCACAGATACGCAGTATTTT.

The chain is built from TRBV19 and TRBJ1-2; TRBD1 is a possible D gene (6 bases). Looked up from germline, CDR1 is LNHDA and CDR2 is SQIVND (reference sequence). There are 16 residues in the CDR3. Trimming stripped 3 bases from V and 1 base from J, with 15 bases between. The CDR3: CASSIPGAGLNYGYTF. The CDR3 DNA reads TGTGCCAGTAGTATCCCAGGGGCAGGGCTTAACTATGGCTACACCTTC.

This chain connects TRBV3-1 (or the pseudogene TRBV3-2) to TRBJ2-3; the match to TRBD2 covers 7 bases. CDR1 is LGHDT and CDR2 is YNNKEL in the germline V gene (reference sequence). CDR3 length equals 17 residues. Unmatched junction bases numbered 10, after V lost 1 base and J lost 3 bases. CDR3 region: CASSQVKTGGGTDTQYF. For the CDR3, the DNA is TGTGCCAGCAGCCAAGTTAAGACGGGGGGAGGGACAGATACGCAGTATTTT.

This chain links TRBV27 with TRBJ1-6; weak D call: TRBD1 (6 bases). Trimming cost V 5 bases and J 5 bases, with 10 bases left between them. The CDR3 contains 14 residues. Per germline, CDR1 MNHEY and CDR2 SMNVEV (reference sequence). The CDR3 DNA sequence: TGTGCCAGCAGTCGGGCAGGGGATAATTCACCCCTCCACTTT. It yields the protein CASSRAGDNSPLHF.

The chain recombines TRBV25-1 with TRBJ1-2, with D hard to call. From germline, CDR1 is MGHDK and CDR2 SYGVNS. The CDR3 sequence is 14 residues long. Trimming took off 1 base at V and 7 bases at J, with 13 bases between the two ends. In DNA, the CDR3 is TGTGCCAGCAGTGAATTAGGAAAGGGAGCTGGCTACACCTTC. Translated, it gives CASSELGKGAGYTF.

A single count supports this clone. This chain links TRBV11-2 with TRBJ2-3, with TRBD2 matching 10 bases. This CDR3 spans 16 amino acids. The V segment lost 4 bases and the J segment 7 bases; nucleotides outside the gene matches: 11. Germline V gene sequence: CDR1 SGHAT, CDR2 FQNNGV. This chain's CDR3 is CASSSPGTSDSYTQYF. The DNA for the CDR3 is TGTGCCAGCAGCTCCCCCGGGACTAGCGACTCTTATACGCAGTATTTT.

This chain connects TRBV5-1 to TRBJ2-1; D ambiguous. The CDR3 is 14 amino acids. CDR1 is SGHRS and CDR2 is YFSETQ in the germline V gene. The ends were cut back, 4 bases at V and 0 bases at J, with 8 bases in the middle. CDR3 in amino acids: CASSAHSSYNEQFF. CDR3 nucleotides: TGCGCCAGCAGCGCCCACAGCTCCTACAATGAGCAGTTCTTC.

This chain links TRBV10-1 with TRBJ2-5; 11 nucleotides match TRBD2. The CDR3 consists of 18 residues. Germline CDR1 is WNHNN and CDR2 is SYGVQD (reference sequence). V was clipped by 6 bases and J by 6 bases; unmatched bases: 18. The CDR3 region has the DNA TGCGCCAGCAGCCCCTCTCCGGGACTAGCGGAGGCTAAGAAGACCCAGTACTTC. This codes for CASSPSPGLAEAKKTQYF.

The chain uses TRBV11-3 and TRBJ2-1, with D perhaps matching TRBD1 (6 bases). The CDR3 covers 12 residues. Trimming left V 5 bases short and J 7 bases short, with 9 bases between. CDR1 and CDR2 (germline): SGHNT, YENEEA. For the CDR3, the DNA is TGTGCCAGCAGCCAGAGGGGGAATGAGCAGTTCTTC. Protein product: CASSQRGNEQFF.